The 16 T cell receptor beta chains below were found in one sample sequenced in a study of beta chain features in type 1 diabetes. Their cognate antigens are unknown. Investigators reverse transcribed all isolated RNA, so they sequenced expressed TCRB transcripts. Sequencing was performed with immunoSEQ multiplex PCR; in TCRdb, only in-frame clones are kept and a portion is missing. The profile shows a few hundred thousand clones, less than 15% of them singletons. Study results and limitations: Shorter TCRB CDR3s, moderately but significantly so, marked every one of the four CD4+ subsets in Type 1 diabetes patients.

The sequencing sample was made of naive CD4+ T cells from blood. Receptor source: a woman aged 18-30 years with type 1 diabetes.

To note about this clone: The identical CDR3 is also encoded by other nucleotide sequences in the sample. The V and J genes are TRBV9 and TRBJ2-1, with 11 bases that match TRBD2. J gave up 4 bases and V 2 bases, and 2 bases lay outside the gene matches. CDR3 length: 15 amino acids. Germline lookup yields CDR1 SGDLS and CDR2 YYNGEE. The CDR3 loop is CASSVGTSGYNEQFF. The CDR3 DNA follows: TGTGCCAGCAGCGTGGGGACTAGCGGTTACAATGAGCAGTTCTTC.

This clone was counted a few times. The rearrangement uses TRBV19 and TRBJ2-2; 7 bases agree with TRBD2. The CDR3 consists of 15 residues. Unmatched junction bases numbered 10, after V lost 11 bases and J lost 1 base. Germline values: CDR1 LNHDA, CDR2 SQIVND (reference sequence). In DNA, the CDR3 is TGTGCCGCCAGTCCCTTAGCGGGGAACACCGGGGAGCTGTTTTTT. Its protein is CAASPLAGNTGELFF.

This sequence joins TRBV6-5 and TRBJ2-1; maybe TRBD1 (5 bases). This CDR3 has 14 residues. Germline V gives CDR1 MNHEY, CDR2 SVGAGI. With 2 bases removed from V and 9 bases from J, the gap between germline ends came to 14 bases. In DNA, the CDR3 is TGTGCCAGCAGTTACGGCAGGGAAGGCGGTGAGCAGTTCTTC. Its protein is CASSYGREGGEQFF.

This clone was counted a few times. The chain employs TRBV4-3 and TRBJ1-1; 7 bases are shared with TRBD1. V was clipped by 0 bases and J by 11 bases; unmatched bases: 21. The CDR3 is made up of 18 amino acids. Germline assignment: CDR1 LGHNA and CDR2 YSLEER. This chain's CDR3 is CASSQDSRGGTAGRGAFF. CDR3 DNA sequence: TGCGCCAGCAGCCAAGATTCTCGGGGGGGGACAGCAGGGCGGGGCGCTTTCTTT.

This clone was seen a few times. V and J are TRBV9 and TRBJ1-1; D perhaps matches TRBD1 (6 bases). V lost 4 bases, J lost 6 bases, and 10 bases lay in between. This CDR3 has 12 amino acids. Germline-derived CDR1 and CDR2 are SGDLS and YYNGEE. CDR3 sequence: CASSTEGAEAFF. The CDR3 DNA follows: TGTGCCAGCAGCACCGAGGGGGCTGAAGCTTTCTTT.

This chain connects TRBV5-1 to TRBJ2-1, with 7 nucleotides matching TRBD1. V shed 4 bases, J shed 3 bases, and the junction held 7 bases outside the gene matches. The CDR3 runs 15 residues. The germline CDR1 and CDR2 sequences are SGHRS and YFSETQ. CDR3 nucleotide sequence: TGCGCCAGCAGCATCAACAGGGGAGACTACAATGAGCAGTTCTTC. This gives the protein CASSINRGDYNEQFF.

The rearrangement links TRBV2 to TRBJ2-7, with 8 bases identical to TRBD1. The CDR3 contains 15 residues. With 1 base clipped from V and 6 bases from J, the junction kept 8 bases outside the gene matches. Germline CDR1 is SNHLY and CDR2 is FYNNEI. CDR3 protein: CASSEVTGDRGEQYF. As DNA, the CDR3 is TGTGCCAGCAGTGAAGTGACAGGGGATCGGGGCGAGCAGTACTTC.

The rearrangement links TRBV29-1 to TRBJ2-7; TRBD2 might be the D (6 bases). CDR3 size: 15 residues. The germline gives CDR1 SQVTM, CDR2 ANQGSEA. V lost 3 bases and J 1 base, leaving 16 bases between the germline ends. The CDR3 loop reads CSVERVAGTSYEQYF. Written as DNA, the CDR3 is TGCAGCGTTGAGCGCGTGGCGGGAACGTCCTACGAGCAGTACTTC.

The V call is TRBV15, the J call TRBJ1-2, with a possible D match to TRBD1 (6 bases). Per germline, CDR1 LNHNV and CDR2 YYDKDF (reference sequence). The CDR3 has 17 residues. V shed 1 base and J shed 4 bases, with 19 bases lying between them. CDR3 DNA sequence: TGTGCCACCAGCAGAGCCTCTAACAGGGTACTAGGCTATGGCTACACCTTC. Residues: CATSRASNRVLGYGYTF.

The sample holds one count of this clone. V usage is TRBV30 and J usage is TRBJ2-4, with TRBD2 identical over 7 bases. This CDR3 comprises 15 residues. With 1 base clipped from V and 5 bases from J, the junction kept 8 bases outside the gene matches. Germline values: CDR1 GTSNPN, CDR2 SVGIG (reference sequence). The CDR3 coding sequence is TGTGCCTGGAGTGGTTTGGGCGGGAGCGAAAACATTCAGTACTTC. This codes for CAWSGLGGSENIQYF.

This clone came up a few times. The rearrangement uses TRBV7-9 and TRBJ2-1, with D possibly TRBD2 on 6 matching bases. CDR1 SEHNR and CDR2 FQNEAQ come from the germline V gene (reference sequence). The CDR3 runs 13 residues. V dropped 4 bases and J dropped 15 bases, with 19 bases sitting between them. The CDR3 DNA is TGTGCCAGCAGCTATTCCTCCGGAGGGCGGGGGTTCTTC. This encodes CASSYSSGGRGFF.

This clone has a handful of counts. The chain joins TRBV5-4 to TRBJ2-2; D may be TRBD2 (6 bases). CDR1 and CDR2 from the germline V gene are SGHNT and YYREEE (reference sequence). The V end was cut by 4 bases, the J end by 6 bases, with 7 bases between. This CDR3 contains 12 residues. CDR3 bases: TGTGCCAGCAGCCGGGACTCCGGGGAGCTGTTTTTT. It codes for CASSRDSGELFF.

The rearrangement links TRBV7-2 to TRBJ2-5; 12 bases fit TRBD2. The CDR3 contains 17 residues. J was trimmed by 6 bases and V by 2 bases; bases with no gene match: 10. Per the germline V gene, CDR1 is SGHTA and CDR2 is FQGNSA. As DNA, the CDR3 is TGTGCCAGCAGCTTAACCCCCCTAGCGGGAGGGCTCAAGACCCAGTACTTC. It encodes CASSLTPLAGGLKTQYF.

The chain employs TRBV19 and TRBJ2-2, with 12 bases identical to TRBD1. The CDR3 is 17 amino acids. Losses at the gene ends were 3 bases for V and 5 bases for J; bases not matched to a gene: 7. Germline assignment: CDR1 LNHDA and CDR2 SQIVND (reference sequence). As DNA, the CDR3 is TGTGCCAGTAGTATGCCCCAGGGACAGGGGGCTACCGGGGAGCTGTTTTTT. It specifies CASSMPQGQGATGELFF. Variable domain in full (rest from reference TRBV19 and TRBJ2-2): DGGITQSPKYLFRKEGQNVTLSCEQNLNHDAMYWYRQDPGQGLRLIYYSQIVNDFQKGDIAEGYSVSREKKESFPLTVTSAQKNPTAFYLCASSMPQGQGATGELFFGEGSRLTVL.

The sample holds a few counts of this clone. The J gene is TRBJ2-1, the V gene TRBV19, with D unresolved. The germline V gene encodes CDR1 LNHDA and CDR2 SQIVND (reference sequence). V was trimmed by 5 bases and J by 8 bases, leaving 10 bases between them. The CDR3 contains 12 residues. The CDR3 DNA reads as TGTGCCAGTAGTTCCACATATCATGAGCAGTTCTTC. Residues: CASSSTYHEQFF.

This clone has more than one count but fewer than ten. The rearrangement joins TRBV5-1 to TRBJ2-1, with 11 positions matching TRBD2. Germline lookup yields CDR1 SGHRS and CDR2 YFSETQ. The CDR3 has 17 residues. V shed 3 bases, J shed 3 bases, and the junction held 8 bases outside the gene matches. The CDR3 DNA reads TGCGCCAGCAGCTCCACGTCCGGGACTAGCGGCTACAATGAGCAGTTCTTC. This encodes CASSSTSGTSGYNEQFF.